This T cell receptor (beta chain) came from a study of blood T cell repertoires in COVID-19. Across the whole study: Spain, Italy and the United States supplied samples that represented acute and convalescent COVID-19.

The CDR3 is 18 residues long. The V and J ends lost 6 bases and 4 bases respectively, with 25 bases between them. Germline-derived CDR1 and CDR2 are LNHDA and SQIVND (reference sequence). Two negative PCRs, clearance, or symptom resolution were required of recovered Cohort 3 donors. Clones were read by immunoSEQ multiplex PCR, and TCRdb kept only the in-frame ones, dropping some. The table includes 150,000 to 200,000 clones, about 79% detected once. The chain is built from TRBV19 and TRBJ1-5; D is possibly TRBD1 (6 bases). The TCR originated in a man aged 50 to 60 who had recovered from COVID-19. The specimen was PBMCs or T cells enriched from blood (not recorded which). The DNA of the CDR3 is TGTGCCAGTAGCGCTCCCGTCAGGAGGACAGTTACTAATCAGCCCCAGCATTTT. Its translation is CASSAPVRRTVTNQPQHF.